Presented here are 13 T cell receptor beta chains from one specimen sequenced in a study of identical twins. TCRdb analysed the 5' RACE reads with MiXCR anew, one entry per CDR3 protein. The data hold about 190,000 distinct CDR3 sequences, with about 15% observed a single time. These sequences were also reported in another study, on T cells expressing NK-cell markers.

Sequencing was carried out using CD8+ T cells sorted from blood. The receptors here all came from a woman between 18 and 30 years old in good health.

This clonotype was recorded a few times. This chain joins TRBV9 and TRBJ2-3; 7 bases match TRBD2. V lost 4 bases and J lost 2; bases outside the gene matches: 4. This CDR3 contains 14 residues. Germline CDR1 and CDR2: SGDLS and YYNGEE. In nucleotides, the CDR3 is TGTGCCAGCAGCCCTAGCGGAGTCACAGATACGCAGTATTTT. Translating it yields CASSPSGVTDTQYF.

This clonotype was counted only a few times. V and J are TRBV4-3 and TRBJ1-2; D unresolved. This CDR3 contains 15 residues. Trimming pared 0 bases from V and 0 bases from J, leaving 8 bases between. Per germline, CDR1 LGHNA and CDR2 YSLEER. The CDR3 spells CASSQDLAANYGYTF. In DNA form, the CDR3 reads TGCGCCAGCAGCCAAGATTTGGCCGCTAACTATGGCTACACCTTC.

This clonotype was observed a handful of times. The CDR3 region has the DNA TGTGCCAGCAGTTACTCGACCGAGGTAGATACGCAGTATTTT. It encodes CASSYSTEVDTQYF. The V gene is TRBV6-5, the J gene TRBJ2-3; D ambiguous. Germline V gives CDR1 MNHEY, CDR2 SVGAGI. The CDR3 runs to 14 residues. V was cut by 0 bases and J by 5 bases, with 9 bases left in between.

The chain carries TRBV12-3 or TRBV12-4 and TRBJ2-6; D call uncertain. CDR3 length equals 12 residues. The V gene lost 8 bases and the J gene lost 0 bases, with 2 bases spanning the gap. CDR3 nucleotide sequence: TGTGCCAGCGTCTCTGGGGCCAACGTCCTGACTTTC. Its translation: CASVSGANVLTF.

This clonotype was counted only a few times. The chain has TRBV15 and TRBJ2-1; 8 bases map to TRBD2. This CDR3 has 14 amino acids. Trimming at V came to 3 bases and at J to 4 bases, leaving 2 bases not matched to a gene. Per germline, CDR1 LNHNV and CDR2 YYDKDF (reference sequence). The CDR3 DNA is TGTGCCACCAGCAGTGGCGGGGGGTACAATGAGCAGTTCTTC. Its translation is CATSSGGGYNEQFF.

This chain uses TRBV7-3 with TRBJ2-1; no reliable D call. CDR3 size: 11 residues. Germline V gene sequence: CDR1 SGHTA, CDR2 FQGTGA. The V gene lost 4 bases and the J gene lost 7 bases, with 5 bases spanning the gap. CDR3 protein: CASSSQNEQFF. CDR3 nucleotide sequence: TGTGCCAGCAGCTCCCAGAATGAGCAGTTCTTC. The whole variable domain, filled in from reference TRBV7-3 and TRBJ2-1, reads GAGVSQTPSNKVTEKGKYVELRCDPISGHTALYWYRQSLGQGPEFLIYFQGTGAADDSGLPNDRFFAVRPEGSVSTLKIQRTERGDSAVYLCASSSQNEQFFGPGTRLTVL.

Note on this clonotype: A much more abundant neighbour one base away suggests this may be a read error. V and J are TRBV12-3 or TRBV12-4 and TRBJ2-2; D is perhaps TRBD2 (7 bases). The CDR3 runs 15 residues. V shed 3 bases and J shed 8 bases, with 16 bases lying between them. CDR3 in amino acids: CASSFPHGGRGELFF. Here the CDR3 DNA reads TGTGCCAGCAGTTTCCCCCACGGGGGGCGAGGGGAGCTGTTTTTT.

This clonotype was picked up a small number of times. The chain couples TRBV7-6 to TRBJ2-1; 7 positions match TRBD2. This CDR3 has 16 residues. CDR1 SGHVS and CDR2 FNYEAQ come from the germline V gene. V was clipped by 6 bases and J by 4 bases; unmatched bases: 12. The CDR3: CASSQGIASGYNEQFF. The CDR3, as DNA: TGTGCCAGCAGTCAAGGCATCGCTAGCGGTTACAATGAGCAGTTCTTC.

The CDR3 is CAIRDRGYNEQFF. In nucleotides, the CDR3 is TGTGCCATCAGGGACAGGGGATACAATGAGCAGTTCTTC. The gene calls are TRBV7-8 and TRBJ2-1; 10 bases match TRBD1. The length of the CDR3 is 13 residues. Germline-derived CDR1 and CDR2 are SGHVS and FQNEAQ. Trimming removed 10 bases from V and 4 bases from J; junction bases left unmatched: 4.

This clonotype was seen more than once but under ten times. V is TRBV21-1 and J is TRBJ1-2. TRBV21-1 is a pseudogene. The CDR3 totals 15 residues. The CDR3 is CASSTGGSSNYGYTF. The CDR3 DNA sequence: TGTGCCAGCAGCACCGGCGGCAGTTCGAACTATGGCTACACCTTC.

V usage is TRBV27 and J usage is TRBJ2-7; D uncertain. Germline V CDR1 and CDR2: MNHEY, SMNVEV (reference sequence). The CDR3 is 12 amino acids. V gave up 9 bases and J gave up 0 bases, with 9 bases separating them. The CDR3 here is CASSSASYEQYF. In nucleotides, the CDR3 is TGTGCCAGTTCCTCGGCCTCCTACGAGCAGTACTTC.

This clonotype was seen more than once but under ten times. V is TRBV5-1 and J is TRBJ2-4; no reliable D call. From germline, CDR1 is SGHRS and CDR2 YFSETQ. CDR3 length: 16 amino acids. The ends were cut back, 0 bases at V and 3 bases at J, with 13 bases in the middle. This CDR3 is CASSLGPRVYKNIQYF. CDR3 coding DNA: TGCGCCAGCAGCTTGGGCCCTAGGGTTTACAAAAACATTCAGTACTTC. The full variable domain, rest sourced from reference TRBV5-1 and TRBJ2-4, is KAGVTQTPRYLIKTRGQQVTLSCSPISGHRSVSWYQQTPGQGLQFLFEYFSETQRNKGNFPGRFSGRQFSNSRSEMNVSTLELGDSALYLCASSLGPRVYKNIQYFGAGTRLSVL.

The chain joins TRBV4-3 to TRBJ2-1; tentatively, D is TRBD2 (6 bases). CDR1 and CDR2 from the germline V gene are LGHNA and YSLEER. The ends were cut back, 1 base at V and 3 bases at J, with 16 bases in the middle. The CDR3 has 17 residues. This chain's CDR3 is CASSQGVAEEFYNEQFF. The DNA for the CDR3 is TGCGCCAGCAGCCAAGGCGTAGCGGAAGAATTCTACAATGAGCAGTTCTTC.